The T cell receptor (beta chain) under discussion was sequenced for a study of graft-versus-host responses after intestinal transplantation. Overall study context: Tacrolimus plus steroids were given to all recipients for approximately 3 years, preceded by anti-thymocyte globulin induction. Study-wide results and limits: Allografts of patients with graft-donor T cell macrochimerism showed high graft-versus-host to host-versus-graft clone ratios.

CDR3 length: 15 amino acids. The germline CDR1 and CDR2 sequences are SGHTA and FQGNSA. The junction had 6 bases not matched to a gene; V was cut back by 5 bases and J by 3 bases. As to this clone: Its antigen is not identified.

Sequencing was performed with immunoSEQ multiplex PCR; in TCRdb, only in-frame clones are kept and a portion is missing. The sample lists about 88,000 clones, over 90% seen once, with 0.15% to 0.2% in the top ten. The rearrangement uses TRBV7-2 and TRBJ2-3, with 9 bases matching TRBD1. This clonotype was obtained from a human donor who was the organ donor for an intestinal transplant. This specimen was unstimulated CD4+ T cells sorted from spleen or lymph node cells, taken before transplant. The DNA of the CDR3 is TGTGCCAGCAGCGAACCGGGACAGGGTACAGATACGCAGTATTTT. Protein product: CASSEPGQGTDTQYF.